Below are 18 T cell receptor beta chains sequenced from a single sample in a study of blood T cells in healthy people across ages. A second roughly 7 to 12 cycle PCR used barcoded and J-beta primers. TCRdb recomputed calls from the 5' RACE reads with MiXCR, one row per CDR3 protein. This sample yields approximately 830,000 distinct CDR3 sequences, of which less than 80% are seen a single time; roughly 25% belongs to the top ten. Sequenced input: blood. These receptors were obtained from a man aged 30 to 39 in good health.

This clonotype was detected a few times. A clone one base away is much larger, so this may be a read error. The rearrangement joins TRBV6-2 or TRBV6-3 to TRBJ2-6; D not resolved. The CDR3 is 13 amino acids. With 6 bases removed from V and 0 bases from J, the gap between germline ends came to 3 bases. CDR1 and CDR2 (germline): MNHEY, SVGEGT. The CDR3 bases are TGTGCCAGCAGGGTCTCTGGGGCCAACGTCCTGACTTTC. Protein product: CASRVSGANVLTF.

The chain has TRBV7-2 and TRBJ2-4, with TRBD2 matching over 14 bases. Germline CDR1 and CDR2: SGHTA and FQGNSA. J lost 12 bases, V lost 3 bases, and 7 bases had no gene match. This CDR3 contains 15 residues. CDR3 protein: CASSFFNGTSGGQYF. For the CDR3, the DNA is TGTGCCAGCAGCTTCTTCAACGGGACTAGCGGGGGTCAGTACTTC.

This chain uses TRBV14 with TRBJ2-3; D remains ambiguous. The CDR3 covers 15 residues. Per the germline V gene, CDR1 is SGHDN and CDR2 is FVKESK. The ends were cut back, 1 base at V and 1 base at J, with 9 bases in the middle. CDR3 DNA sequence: TGTGCCAGCAGCCAAGTGTACGGCCGCACAGATACGCAGTATTTT. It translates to CASSQVYGRTDTQYF. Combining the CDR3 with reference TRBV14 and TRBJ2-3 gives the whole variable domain EAGVTQFPSHSVIEKGQTVTLRCDPISGHDNLYWYRRVMGKEIKFLLHFVKESKQDESGMPNNRFLAERTGGTYSTLKVQPAELEDSGVYFCASSQVYGRTDTQYFGPGTRLTVL.

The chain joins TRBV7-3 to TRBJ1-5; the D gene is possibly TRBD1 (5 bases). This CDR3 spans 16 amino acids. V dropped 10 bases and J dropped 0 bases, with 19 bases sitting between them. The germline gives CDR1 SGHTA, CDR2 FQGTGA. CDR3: CATHDRDGYSNQPQHF. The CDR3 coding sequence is TGTGCCACTCATGACCGGGACGGATATAGCAATCAGCCCCAGCATTTT.

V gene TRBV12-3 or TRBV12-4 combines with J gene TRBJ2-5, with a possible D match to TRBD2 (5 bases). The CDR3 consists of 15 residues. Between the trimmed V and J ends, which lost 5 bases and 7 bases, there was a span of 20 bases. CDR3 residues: CASSPPGIIGGTQYF. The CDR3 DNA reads TGTGCCAGCAGTCCTCCCGGGATCATAGGAGGGACCCAGTACTTC.

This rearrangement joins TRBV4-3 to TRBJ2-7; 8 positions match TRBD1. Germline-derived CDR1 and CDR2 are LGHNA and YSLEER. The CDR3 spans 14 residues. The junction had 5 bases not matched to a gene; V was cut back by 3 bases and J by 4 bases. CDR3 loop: CASSQYQGAYEQYF. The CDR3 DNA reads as TGCGCCAGCAGCCAGTACCAGGGGGCGTACGAGCAGTACTTC.

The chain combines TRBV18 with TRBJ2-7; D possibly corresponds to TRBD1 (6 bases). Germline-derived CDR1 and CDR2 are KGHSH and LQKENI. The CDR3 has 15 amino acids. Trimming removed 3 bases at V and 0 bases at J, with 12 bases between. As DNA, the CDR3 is TGTGCCAGCTCACCGAGCCAGGGGAGCTCCTACGAGCAGTACTTC. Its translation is CASSPSQGSSYEQYF.

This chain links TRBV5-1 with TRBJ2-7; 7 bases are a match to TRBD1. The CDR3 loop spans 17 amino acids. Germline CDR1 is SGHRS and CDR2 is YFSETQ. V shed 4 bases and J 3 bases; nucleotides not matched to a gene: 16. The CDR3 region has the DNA TGCGCCAGCAGCACCACAGGGGCCCCCGATCTTGGCTACGAGCAGTACTTC. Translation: CASSTTGAPDLGYEQYF. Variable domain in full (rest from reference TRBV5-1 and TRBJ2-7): KAGVTQTPRYLIKTRGQQVTLSCSPISGHRSVSWYQQTPGQGLQFLFEYFSETQRNKGNFPGRFSGRQFSNSRSEMNVSTLELGDSALYLCASSTTGAPDLGYEQYFGPGTRLTVT.

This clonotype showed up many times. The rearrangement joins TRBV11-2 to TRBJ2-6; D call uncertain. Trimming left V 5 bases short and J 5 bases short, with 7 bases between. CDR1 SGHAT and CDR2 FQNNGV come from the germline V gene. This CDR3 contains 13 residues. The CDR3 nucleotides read TGTGCCAGCAGCGCGGACCGGGCCAACGTCCTGACTTTC. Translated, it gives CASSADRANVLTF.

CDR3 sequence: CASSQIGSVHEQYF. The CDR3 DNA reads TGCGCCAGCAGCCAGATCGGAAGTGTCCACGAGCAGTACTTC. V is TRBV4-3 and J is TRBJ2-5, with D uncertain. The last part of the DNA fits TRBJ2-7 better; the J call may be wrong. The CDR3 runs 14 residues. In germline, CDR1 is LGHNA, CDR2 YSLEER.

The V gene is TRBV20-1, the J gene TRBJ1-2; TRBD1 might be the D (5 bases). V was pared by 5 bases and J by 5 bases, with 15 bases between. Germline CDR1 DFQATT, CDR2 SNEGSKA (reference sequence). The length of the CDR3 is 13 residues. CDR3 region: CSADSDTSYGYTF. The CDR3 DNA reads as TGCAGTGCTGATTCGGACACGTCGTATGGCTACACCTTC.

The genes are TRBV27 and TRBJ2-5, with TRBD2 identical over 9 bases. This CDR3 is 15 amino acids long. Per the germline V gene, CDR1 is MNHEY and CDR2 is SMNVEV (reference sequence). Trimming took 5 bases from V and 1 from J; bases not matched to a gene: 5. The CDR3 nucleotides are TGTGCCAGCAGTGGGTTAGCGGGAGCCCAAGAGACCCAGTACTTC. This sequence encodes CASSGLAGAQETQYF.

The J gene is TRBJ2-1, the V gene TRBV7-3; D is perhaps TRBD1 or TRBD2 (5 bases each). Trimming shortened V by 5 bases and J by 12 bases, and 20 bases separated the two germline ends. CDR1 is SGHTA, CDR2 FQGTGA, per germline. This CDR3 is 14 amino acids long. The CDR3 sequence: CASSPRGWGSGQFF. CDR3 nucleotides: TGTGCCAGCAGCCCCCGCGGCTGGGGGTCTGGGCAGTTCTTC.

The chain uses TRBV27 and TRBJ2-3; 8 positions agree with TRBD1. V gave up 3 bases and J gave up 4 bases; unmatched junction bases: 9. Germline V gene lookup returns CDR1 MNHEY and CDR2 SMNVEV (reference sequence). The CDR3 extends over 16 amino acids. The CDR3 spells CASSFIPDREADTQYF. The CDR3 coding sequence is TGTGCCAGCAGTTTTATTCCGGACAGGGAAGCAGATACGCAGTATTTT.

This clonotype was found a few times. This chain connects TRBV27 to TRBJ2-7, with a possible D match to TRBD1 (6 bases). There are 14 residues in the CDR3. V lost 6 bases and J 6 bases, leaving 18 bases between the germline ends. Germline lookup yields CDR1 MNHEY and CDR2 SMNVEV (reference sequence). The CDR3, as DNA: TGTGCCAGCAGCCGACGACAGGACTTAGCCGAGCAGTACTTC. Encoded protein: CASSRRQDLAEQYF.

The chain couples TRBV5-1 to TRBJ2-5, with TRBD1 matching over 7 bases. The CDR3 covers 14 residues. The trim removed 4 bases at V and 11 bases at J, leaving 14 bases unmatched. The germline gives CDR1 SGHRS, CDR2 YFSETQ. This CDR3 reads CASSTGQAYSAQYF. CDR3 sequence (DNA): TGCGCCAGCAGCACCGGACAGGCTTACTCGGCTCAGTACTTC.

In DNA form, the CDR3 reads TGTGCCAGCAGTTATGTCGCGGGGTCGACCTACAATGAGCAGTTCTTC. Amino acids: CASSYVAGSTYNEQFF. The chain employs TRBV6-5 and TRBJ2-1; weak D call: TRBD2 (6 bases). The V gene lost 3 bases and the J gene lost 2 bases, with 14 bases spanning the gap. This CDR3 has 16 amino acids. The germline V gene has CDR1 MNHEY and CDR2 SVGAGI.

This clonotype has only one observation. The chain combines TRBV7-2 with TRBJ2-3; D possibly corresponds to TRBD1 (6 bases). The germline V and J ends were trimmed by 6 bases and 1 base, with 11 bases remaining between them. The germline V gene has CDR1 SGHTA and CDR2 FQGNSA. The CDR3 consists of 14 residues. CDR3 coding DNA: TGTGCCAGCAGTAACAGGGTAGGCACAGATACGCAGTATTTT. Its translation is CASSNRVGTDTQYF.